This TCR beta chain was observed in a study of T-cell memory formation after mild COVID-19. Each CDR3 protein is one row after TCRdb ran MiXCR on the 5' RACE reads. The sample includes 350,000 to 450,000 distinct CDR3 sequences, around an eighth of them seen just once. The CDR3 contains 13 residues. V lost 5 bases, J lost 5 bases, and 12 bases lay in between. The chain employs TRBV12-3 or TRBV12-4 and TRBJ2-5; D may be TRBD2 (6 bases). The specimen sequenced was PBMCs or a T cell subset sorted from them (not recorded which). The clonotype originates from a man younger than 35 who had mild COVID-19 (a few samples of this study predate the infection). Cell type and time point are not known. As DNA, the CDR3 is TGTGCCAGCAGTCGATCTGGGGGGGAGACCCAGTACTTC. Its protein product is CASSRSGGETQYF.